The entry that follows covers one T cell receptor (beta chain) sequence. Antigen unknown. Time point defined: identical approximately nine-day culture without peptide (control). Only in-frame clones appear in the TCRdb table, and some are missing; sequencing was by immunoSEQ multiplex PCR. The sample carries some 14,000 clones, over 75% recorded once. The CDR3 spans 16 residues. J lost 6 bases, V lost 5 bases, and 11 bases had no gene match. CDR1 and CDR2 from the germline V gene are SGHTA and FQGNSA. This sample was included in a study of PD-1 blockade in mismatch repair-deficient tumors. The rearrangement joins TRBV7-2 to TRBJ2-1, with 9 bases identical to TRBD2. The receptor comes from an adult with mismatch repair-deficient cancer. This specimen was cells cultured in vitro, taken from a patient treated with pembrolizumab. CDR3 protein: CASSTRTSGRINEQFF. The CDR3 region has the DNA TGTGCCAGCAGCACCCGTACTAGCGGGCGGATCAATGAGCAGTTCTTC.